These 18 T cell receptor beta chains came from one sample sequenced in a study of control samples from healthy donors and cancer patients (dated by TCRdb to 2019 to 2021). Library preparation employed the immunoSEQ multiplex PCR assay. As stored in TCRdb, this immuneACCESS dataset retains in-frame rearrangements with V and J assigned. A fraction of the clones does not appear; measured against another copy, unresolved V genes explain less than half of the discrepancy, and the remainder lacks a known reason. This sample has about 70,000 clones in its table, and more than 75% of those were observed once. 2% to 2.5% of the sample lies in the top ten. Sample: PBMCs. The receptors come from a woman in her fifties or sixties with head and neck cancer.

V is TRBV28 and J is TRBJ1-2, with D uncertain. CDR3 size: 11 residues. V lost 8 bases, J lost 1 base, and 5 bases lay in between. The germline V gene has CDR1 MDHEN and CDR2 SYDVKM. In DNA form, the CDR3 reads TGTGCCAGCTTAGGTAACTATGGCTACACCTTC. Its translation: CASLGNYGYTF.

The chain recombines TRBV9 with TRBJ1-2, with D unclear. Germline assignment: CDR1 SGDLS and CDR2 YYNGEE. CDR3 length: 15 residues. Trimming took off 0 bases at V and 8 bases at J, with 17 bases between the two ends. The CDR3 sequence is CASSVANGFSRGYTF. Written as DNA, the CDR3 is TGTGCCAGCAGCGTAGCTAACGGTTTTTCGAGGGGCTACACCTTC.

With regard to this clone: The sample carries other DNA sequences with the same CDR3. This rearrangement joins TRBV27 to TRBJ1-6; no definite D call. V was cut by 5 bases and J by 8 bases, with 10 bases left in between. The CDR3 consists of 13 residues. Germline-derived CDR1 and CDR2 are MNHEY and SMNVEV (reference sequence). CDR3 DNA: TGTGCCAGCAGTCCCCGACGCGATTCACCCCTCCACTTT. Translating it yields CASSPRRDSPLHF.

The rearrangement links TRBV7-9 to TRBJ2-3; 7 bases are a match to TRBD1. Unmatched junction bases numbered 5, after V lost 5 bases and J lost 3 bases. Looked up from germline, CDR1 is SEHNR and CDR2 is FQNEAQ (reference sequence). The CDR3 spans 14 residues. The CDR3 region has the DNA TGTGCCAGCAGCCCCGACAGGGTAACAGATACGCAGTATTTT. Protein: CASSPDRVTDTQYF.

The chain links TRBV28 to TRBJ1-2; 10 bases are a match to TRBD1. The CDR3 loop spans 14 amino acids. From germline, CDR1 is MDHEN and CDR2 SYDVKM. With V trimmed by 3 bases and J by 4 bases, 2 bases remained unmatched. The CDR3 loop is CASSLTGGSYGYTF. In DNA, the CDR3 is TGTGCCAGCAGTTTGACAGGGGGCTCCTATGGCTACACCTTC.

The V call is TRBV7-3, the J call TRBJ2-2; TRBD1 is a possible D gene (6 bases). CDR1 and CDR2 from the germline V gene are SGHTA and FQGTGA. This CDR3 region has 14 residues. Trimming pared 5 bases from V and 5 bases from J, leaving 12 bases between. The chain's CDR3 is CASSPQGNTGELFF. In nucleotides, the CDR3 is TGTGCCAGCAGCCCCCAGGGGAATACCGGGGAGCTGTTTTTT. Complete variable domain (other parts from reference TRBV7-3 and TRBJ2-2): GAGVSQTPSNKVTEKGKYVELRCDPISGHTALYWYRQSLGQGPEFLIYFQGTGAADDSGLPNDRFFAVRPEGSVSTLKIQRTERGDSAVYLCASSPQGNTGELFFGEGSRLTVL.

This rearrangement joins TRBV7-2 to TRBJ1-2; 8 bases are shared with TRBD1. The V gene's germline CDR1 is SGHTA and CDR2 FQGNSA. CDR3 length equals 17 residues. The V gene end was trimmed by 4 bases and the J gene end by 2 bases; junction bases not matched to a gene: 12. CDR3 nucleotides: TGTGCCAGCAGCTCGCGGACAGGGTTTTCCGAAAACTATGGCTACACCTTC. Protein sequence: CASSSRTGFSENYGYTF.

This chain connects TRBV4-1 to TRBJ1-1, with 7 positions matching TRBD1. The junction had 12 bases not matched to a gene; V was cut back by 0 bases and J by 2 bases. From germline, CDR1 is MGHRA and CDR2 YSYEKL. CDR3 length equals 18 residues. The DNA of the CDR3 is TGCGCCAGCAGCCAAGATGGGAGCGACAGGGATTTCAACACTGAAGCTTTCTTT. Amino acid sequence: CASSQDGSDRDFNTEAFF.

This chain joins TRBV19 and TRBJ1-1; TRBD1 matches 8 bases. In germline, CDR1 is LNHDA, CDR2 SQIVND (reference sequence). The CDR3 consists of 17 residues. Germline trimming cut 3 bases from V and 1 base from J; bases unmatched to any gene: 10. DNA for the CDR3: TGTGCCAGTAGTATGGGCGGACAGGGCCGTAGGAACACTGAAGCTTTCTTT. This encodes CASSMGGQGRRNTEAFF.

The genes are TRBV11-2 and TRBJ1-1, with D perhaps matching TRBD1 (5 bases). Germline V CDR1 and CDR2: SGHAT, FQNNGV. V lost 4 bases, J lost 2 bases, and 20 bases lay in between. The CDR3 sequence is 17 residues long. The CDR3: CASSYAREGRYNTEAFF. The CDR3 DNA reads as TGTGCCAGCAGCTACGCGCGGGAGGGGCGCTATAACACTGAAGCTTTCTTT.

This clone was seen just once. This chain connects TRBV5-6 to TRBJ1-2; D perhaps matches TRBD1 (6 bases). Trimming removed 1 base at V and 5 bases at J, with 12 bases between. The V gene's germline CDR1 is SGHDT and CDR2 YYEEEE. The CDR3 has 14 amino acids. The CDR3 region has the DNA TGTGCCAGCAGCTTGAGGACAGCCATGTATGGCTACACCTTC. Translated, it gives CASSLRTAMYGYTF.

The chain uses TRBV19 and TRBJ1-1, with D perhaps TRBD1 (5 bases). The germline V and J ends were trimmed by 0 bases and 9 bases, with 11 bases remaining between them. Germline CDR1 is LNHDA and CDR2 is SQIVND (reference sequence). This CDR3 is 13 amino acids long. The CDR3 DNA reads as TGTGCCAGTAGTATAGATCGGCAGGGTAAAGCTTTCTTT. The encoded protein is CASSIDRQGKAFF.

The V and J genes are TRBV7-2 and TRBJ2-5; D is undetermined. V lost 1 base, J lost 1 base, and 10 bases lay in between. The germline gives CDR1 SGHTA, CDR2 FQGNSA. This CDR3 has 15 amino acids. CDR3 region: CASSLGGSFQETQYF. CDR3 nucleotides: TGTGCCAGCAGCTTAGGGGGATCGTTCCAAGAGACCCAGTACTTC. Full variable domain (remainder filled in from reference TRBV7-2 and TRBJ2-5): GAGVSQSPSNKVTEKGKDVELRCDPISGHTALYWYRQSLGQGLEFLIYFQGNSAPDKSGLPSDRFSAERTGGSVSTLTIQRTQQEDSAVYLCASSLGGSFQETQYFGPGTRLLVL.

As DNA, the CDR3 is TGTGCCACCAGTGATACGACTTCGCGGGCGGACACAGATACGCAGTATTTT. Translation gives CATSDTTSRADTDTQYF. V usage is TRBV24-1 and J usage is TRBJ2-3; a possible D gene is TRBD2 (5 bases). Germline assignment: CDR1 KGHDR and CDR2 SFDVKD. The V end was cut by 3 bases, the J end by 2 bases, with 17 bases between. The CDR3 runs to 17 residues.

The rearrangement uses TRBV12-3 or TRBV12-4 and TRBJ1-2; D unclear. CDR3 length equals 12 residues. V dropped 6 bases and J dropped 2 bases, with 7 bases sitting between them. DNA of the CDR3: TGTGCCAGCAGCGAAAAGAACTATGGCTACACCTTC. As protein: CASSEKNYGYTF.

The chain couples TRBV11-3 to TRBJ1-1; D gene unclear. Germline CDR1 and CDR2: SGHNT and YENEEA. This CDR3 spans 13 amino acids. Trimming left V 5 bases short and J 2 bases short, with 9 bases between. CDR3 residues: CASSLRVNTEAFF. CDR3 in DNA: TGTGCCAGCAGCCTGAGGGTTAACACTGAAGCTTTCTTT. Full variable domain (missing parts from reference TRBV11-3 and TRBJ1-1): EAGVVQSPRYKIIEKKQPVAFWCNPISGHNTLYWYLQNLGQGPELLIRYENEEAVDDSQLPKDRFSAERLKGVDSTLKIQPAELGDSAVYLCASSLRVNTEAFFGQGTRLTVV.

The chain is built from TRBV6-2 or TRBV6-3 and TRBJ2-7; 9 nucleotides agree with TRBD1. This CDR3 comprises 14 residues. V was clipped by 6 bases and J by 4 bases; unmatched bases: 7. CDR1 is MNHEY, CDR2 SVGEGT, per germline. The CDR3 DNA sequence: TGTGCCAGCAGCCGCGTCGGGACAGGGTACGAGCAGTACTTC. This translates into CASSRVGTGYEQYF.

The rearrangement links TRBV28 to TRBJ1-2; D gene ambiguous. The ends were cut back, 1 base at V and 7 bases at J, with 4 bases in the middle. Per the germline V gene, CDR1 is MDHEN and CDR2 is SYDVKM. This CDR3 region has 11 residues. The CDR3 spells CASSLSRGYTF. CDR3 coding DNA: TGTGCCAGCAGTTTATCGCGTGGCTACACCTTC.